This T cell receptor beta chain stems from a study of Graves' ophthalmopathy and Graves' hyperthyroidism. RNA transcripts were the source from which TCR beta CDR3 regions were amplified. After a first-round RT-PCR with HTBI primers, a second-round multiplex PCR was run. MiXCR, applied by TCRdb to the multiplex PCR reads, yields one record per CDR3 protein. The repertoire consists of around 170,000 distinct CDR3 sequences, with 30% to 45% occurring once and the leading ten covering 4.5% to 6%. The CDR3 contains 15 residues. The V and J ends lost 4 bases and 3 bases respectively, with 12 bases between them. CDR1 is MNHEY and CDR2 is SVGEGT in the germline V gene.

The chain couples TRBV6-2 or TRBV6-3 to TRBJ2-2, with unresolved D. The TCR comes from a woman aged 40 to 50 with Graves' ophthalmopathy. Material: peripheral blood. CDR3: CASSWLSSDTGELFF. CDR3 DNA: TGTGCCAGCAGTTGGCTGTCCAGTGACACCGGGGAGCTGTTTTTT.